This TCR beta chain came from a study of regulatory T cells in long-lasting Graves disease. Notes on the study in general: Limited sample numbers may have lowered accuracy. No thyroid tissue was studied; the work used peripheral blood only.

Noted time point: persistent/refractory GD, antithyroid drugs over 5 years with positive TRAb. After RNA was extracted from PBMCs, the TCR library was made from it. This clonotype has only a few counts. Its target is unknown. Relying on iRepertoire HTBI primers and Arm-PCR of CDR3 regions, the team built TCR beta libraries. One entry per CDR3 protein, called by TCRdb with MiXCR from the multiplex PCR reads. The table records 350,000 to 500,000 distinct CDR3 sequences, roughly a fifth of them present only once. The clonotype comes from a female donor with Graves disease. This material consisted of peripheral blood mononuclear cells (PBMCs), taken when the disease was refractory, from a patient treated with antithyroid drugs.

CDR3 amino acids: CASSPTGPRVMGEKLFF. The DNA for the CDR3 is TGCGCCAGCAGCCCGACAGGCCCAAGGGTAATGGGTGAAAAACTGTTTTTT. V gene TRBV5-1 combines with J gene TRBJ1-4, with D perhaps TRBD1 (6 bases). With 4 bases removed from V and 7 bases from J, the gap between germline ends came to 23 bases. CDR1 and CDR2 from the germline V gene are SGHRS and YFSETQ. The CDR3 totals 17 residues.